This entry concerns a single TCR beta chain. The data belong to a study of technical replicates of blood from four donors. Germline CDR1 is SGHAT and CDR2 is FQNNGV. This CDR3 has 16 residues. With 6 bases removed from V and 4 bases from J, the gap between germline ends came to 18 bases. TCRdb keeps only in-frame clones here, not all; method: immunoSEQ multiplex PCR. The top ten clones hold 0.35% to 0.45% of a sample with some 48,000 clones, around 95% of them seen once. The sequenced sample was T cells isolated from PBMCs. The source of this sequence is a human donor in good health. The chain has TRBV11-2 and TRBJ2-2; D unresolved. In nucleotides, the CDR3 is TGTGCCAGCAGTGTAGTGGCTAGACCCGCCACCGGGGAGCTGTTTTTT. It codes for CASSVVARPATGELFF.